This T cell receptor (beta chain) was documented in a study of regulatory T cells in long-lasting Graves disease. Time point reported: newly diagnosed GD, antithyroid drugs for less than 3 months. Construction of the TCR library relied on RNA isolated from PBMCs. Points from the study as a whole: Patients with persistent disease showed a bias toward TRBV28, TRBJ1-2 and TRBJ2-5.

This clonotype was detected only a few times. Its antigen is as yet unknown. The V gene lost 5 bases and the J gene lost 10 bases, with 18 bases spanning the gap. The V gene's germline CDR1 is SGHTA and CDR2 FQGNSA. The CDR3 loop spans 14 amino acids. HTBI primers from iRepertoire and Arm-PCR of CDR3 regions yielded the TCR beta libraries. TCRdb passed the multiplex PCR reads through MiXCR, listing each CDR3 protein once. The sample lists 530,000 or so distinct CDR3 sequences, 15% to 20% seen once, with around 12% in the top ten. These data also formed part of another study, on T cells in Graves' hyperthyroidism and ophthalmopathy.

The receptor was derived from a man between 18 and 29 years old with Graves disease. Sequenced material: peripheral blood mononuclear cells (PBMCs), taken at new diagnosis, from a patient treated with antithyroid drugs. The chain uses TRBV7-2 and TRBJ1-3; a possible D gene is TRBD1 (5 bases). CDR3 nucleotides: TGTGCCAGCAGCCCCAACGGGGGACCGACGACCATATATTTT. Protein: CASSPNGGPTTIYF.